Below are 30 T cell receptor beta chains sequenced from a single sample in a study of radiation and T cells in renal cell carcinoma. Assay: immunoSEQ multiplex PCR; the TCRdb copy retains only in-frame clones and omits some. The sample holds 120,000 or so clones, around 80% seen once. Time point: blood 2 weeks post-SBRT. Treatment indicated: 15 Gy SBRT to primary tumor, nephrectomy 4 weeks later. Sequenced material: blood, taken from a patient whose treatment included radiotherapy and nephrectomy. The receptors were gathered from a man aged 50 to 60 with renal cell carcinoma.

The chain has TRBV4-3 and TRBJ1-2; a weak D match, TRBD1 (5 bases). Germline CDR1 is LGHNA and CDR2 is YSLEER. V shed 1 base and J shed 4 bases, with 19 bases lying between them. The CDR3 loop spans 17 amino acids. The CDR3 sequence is CASSQGYYDRAAYGYTF. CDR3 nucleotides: TGCGCCAGCAGCCAAGGATACTACGACAGAGCTGCCTATGGCTACACCTTC.

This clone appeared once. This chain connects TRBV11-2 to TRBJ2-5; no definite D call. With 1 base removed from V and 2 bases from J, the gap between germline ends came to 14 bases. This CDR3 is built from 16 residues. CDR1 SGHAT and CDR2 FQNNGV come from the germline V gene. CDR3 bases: TGTGCCAGCAGCTTAGGGTTACGGACCGGACAAGAGACCCAGTACTTC. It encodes CASSLGLRTGQETQYF.

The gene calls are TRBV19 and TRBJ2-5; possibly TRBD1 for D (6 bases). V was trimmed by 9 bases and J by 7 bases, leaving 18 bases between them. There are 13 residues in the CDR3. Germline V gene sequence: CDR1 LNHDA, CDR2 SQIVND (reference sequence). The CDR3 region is CASQSTGSGTQYF. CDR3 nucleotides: TGTGCCAGCCAATCAACAGGGAGTGGGACCCAGTACTTC. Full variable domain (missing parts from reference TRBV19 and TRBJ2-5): DGGITQSPKYLFRKEGQNVTLSCEQNLNHDAMYWYRQDPGQGLRLIYYSQIVNDFQKGDIAEGYSVSREKKESFPLTVTSAQKNPTAFYLCASQSTGSGTQYFGPGTRLLVL.

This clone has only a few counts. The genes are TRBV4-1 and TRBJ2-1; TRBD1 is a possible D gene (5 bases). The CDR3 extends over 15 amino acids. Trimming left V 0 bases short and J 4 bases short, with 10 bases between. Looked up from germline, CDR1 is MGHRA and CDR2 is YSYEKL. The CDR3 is CASSQDSGNYNEQFF. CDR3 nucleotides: TGCGCCAGCAGCCAAGATTCAGGGAATTACAATGAGCAGTTCTTC.

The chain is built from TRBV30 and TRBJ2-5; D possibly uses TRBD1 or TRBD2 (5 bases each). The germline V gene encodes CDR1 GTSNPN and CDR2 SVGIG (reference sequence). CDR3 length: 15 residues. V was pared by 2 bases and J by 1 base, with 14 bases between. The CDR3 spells CAWSPRRDGQETQYF. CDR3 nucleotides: TGTGCCTGGAGTCCACGCCGGGACGGCCAAGAGACCCAGTACTTC.

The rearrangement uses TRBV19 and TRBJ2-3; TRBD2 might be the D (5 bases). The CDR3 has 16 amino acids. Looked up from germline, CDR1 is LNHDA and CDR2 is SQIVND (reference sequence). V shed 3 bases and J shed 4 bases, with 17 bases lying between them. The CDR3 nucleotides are TGTGCCAGTAGTATGAGTGGTAACCTCGGGGCAGATACGCAGTATTTT. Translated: CASSMSGNLGADTQYF. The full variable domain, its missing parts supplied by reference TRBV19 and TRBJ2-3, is DGGITQSPKYLFRKEGQNVTLSCEQNLNHDAMYWYRQDPGQGLRLIYYSQIVNDFQKGDIAEGYSVSREKKESFPLTVTSAQKNPTAFYLCASSMSGNLGADTQYFGPGTRLTVL.

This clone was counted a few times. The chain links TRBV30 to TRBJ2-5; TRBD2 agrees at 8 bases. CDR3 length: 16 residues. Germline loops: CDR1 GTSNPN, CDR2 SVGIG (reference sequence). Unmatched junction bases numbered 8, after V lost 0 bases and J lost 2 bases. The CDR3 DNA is TGTGCCTGGAGTGTCTTAGCGGGGATGTGGCAAGAGACCCAGTACTTC. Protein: CAWSVLAGMWQETQYF.

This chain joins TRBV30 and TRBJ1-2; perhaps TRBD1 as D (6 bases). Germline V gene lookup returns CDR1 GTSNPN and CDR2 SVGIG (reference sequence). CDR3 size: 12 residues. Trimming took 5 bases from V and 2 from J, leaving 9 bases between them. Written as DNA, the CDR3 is TGTGCCTGGTCGACAGGAAACTATGGCTACACCTTC. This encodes CAWSTGNYGYTF. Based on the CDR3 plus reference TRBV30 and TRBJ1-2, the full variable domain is SQTIHQWPATLVQPVGSPLSLECTVEGTSNPNLYWYRQAAGRGLQLLFYSVGIGQISSEVPQNLSASRPQDRQFILSSKKLLLSDSGFYLCAWSTGNYGYTFGSGTRLTVV.

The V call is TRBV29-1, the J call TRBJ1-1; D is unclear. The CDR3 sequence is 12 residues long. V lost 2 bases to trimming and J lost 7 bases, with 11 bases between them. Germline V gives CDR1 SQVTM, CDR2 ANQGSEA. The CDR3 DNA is TGCAGCGTTGAATACAGCGCGAATGAAGCTTTCTTT. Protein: CSVEYSANEAFF.

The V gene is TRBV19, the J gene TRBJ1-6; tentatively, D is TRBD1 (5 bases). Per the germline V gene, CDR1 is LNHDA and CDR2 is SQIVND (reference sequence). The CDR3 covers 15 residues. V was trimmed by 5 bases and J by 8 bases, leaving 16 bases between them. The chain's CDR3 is CASSPPGLGDSPLHF. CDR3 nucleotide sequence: TGTGCCAGTAGTCCCCCCGGGCTAGGGGATTCACCCCTCCACTTT.

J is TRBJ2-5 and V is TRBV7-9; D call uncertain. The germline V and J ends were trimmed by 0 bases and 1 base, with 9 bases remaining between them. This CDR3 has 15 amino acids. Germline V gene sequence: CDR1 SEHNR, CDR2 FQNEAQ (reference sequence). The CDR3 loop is CASSLAVSTQETQYF. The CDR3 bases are TGTGCCAGCAGCTTAGCGGTGTCTACCCAAGAGACCCAGTACTTC.

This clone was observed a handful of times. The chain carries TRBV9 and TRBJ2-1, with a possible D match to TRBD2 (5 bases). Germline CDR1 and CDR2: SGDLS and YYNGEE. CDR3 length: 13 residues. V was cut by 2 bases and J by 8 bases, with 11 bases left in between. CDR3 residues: CASSVIVGDEQFF. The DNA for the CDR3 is TGTGCCAGCAGCGTCATCGTCGGGGATGAGCAGTTCTTC.

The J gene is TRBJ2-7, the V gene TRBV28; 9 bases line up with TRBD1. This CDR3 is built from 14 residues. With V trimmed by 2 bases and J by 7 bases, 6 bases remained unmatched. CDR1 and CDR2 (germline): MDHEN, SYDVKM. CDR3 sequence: CASSLGTGRLEQYF. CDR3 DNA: TGTGCCAGCAGTTTAGGGACAGGGCGTCTAGAGCAGTACTTC.

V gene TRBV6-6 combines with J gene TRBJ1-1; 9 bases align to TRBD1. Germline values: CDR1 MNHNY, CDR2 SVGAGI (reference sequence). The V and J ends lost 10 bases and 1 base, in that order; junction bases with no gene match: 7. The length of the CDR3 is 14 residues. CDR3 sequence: CAIRDRVENTEAFF. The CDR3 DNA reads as TGTGCCATCCGGGACAGGGTGGAGAACACTGAAGCTTTCTTT.

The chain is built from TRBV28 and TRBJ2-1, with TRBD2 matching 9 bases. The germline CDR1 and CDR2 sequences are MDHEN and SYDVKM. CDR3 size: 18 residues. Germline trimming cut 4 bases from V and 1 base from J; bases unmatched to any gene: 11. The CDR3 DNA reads TGTGCCAGCAGTTCACCGGGGTGGCGGGAGGGTTCCTACAATGAGCAGTTCTTC. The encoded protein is CASSSPGWREGSYNEQFF.

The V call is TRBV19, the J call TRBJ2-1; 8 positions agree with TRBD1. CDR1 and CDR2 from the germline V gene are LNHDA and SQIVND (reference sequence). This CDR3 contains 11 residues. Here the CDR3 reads CGTGNYNEQFF. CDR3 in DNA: TGTGGGACAGGGAACTACAATGAGCAGTTCTTC.

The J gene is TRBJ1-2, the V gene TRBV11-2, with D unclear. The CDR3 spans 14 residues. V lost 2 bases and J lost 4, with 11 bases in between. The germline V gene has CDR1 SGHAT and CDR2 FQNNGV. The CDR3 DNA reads TGTGCCAGCAGCTTAAATAGGGCATTCTATGGCTACACCTTC. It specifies CASSLNRAFYGYTF.

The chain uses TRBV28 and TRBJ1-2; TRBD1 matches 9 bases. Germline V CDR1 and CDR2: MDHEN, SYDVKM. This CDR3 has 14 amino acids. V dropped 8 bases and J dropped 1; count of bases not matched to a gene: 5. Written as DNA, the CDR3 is TGTGCCAGCGGGGGACAGGGATTTAACTATGGCTACACCTTC. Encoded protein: CASGGQGFNYGYTF.

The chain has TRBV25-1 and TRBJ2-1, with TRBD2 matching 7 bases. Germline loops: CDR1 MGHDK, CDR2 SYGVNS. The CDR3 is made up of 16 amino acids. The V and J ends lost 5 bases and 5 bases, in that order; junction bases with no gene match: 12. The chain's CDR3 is CASSTGDYHMNNEQFF. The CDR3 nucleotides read TGTGCCAGCAGTACGGGGGACTATCATATGAACAATGAGCAGTTCTTC.

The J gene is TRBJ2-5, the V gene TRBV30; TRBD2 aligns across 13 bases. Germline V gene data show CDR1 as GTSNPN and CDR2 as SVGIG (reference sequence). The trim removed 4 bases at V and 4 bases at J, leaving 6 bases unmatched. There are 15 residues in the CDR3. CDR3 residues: CAWNPLAGGGETQYF. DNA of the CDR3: TGTGCCTGGAACCCACTAGCGGGAGGGGGAGAGACCCAGTACTTC.

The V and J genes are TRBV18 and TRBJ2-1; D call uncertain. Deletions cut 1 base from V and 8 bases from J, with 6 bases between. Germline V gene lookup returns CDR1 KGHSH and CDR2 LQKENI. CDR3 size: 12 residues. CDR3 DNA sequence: TGTGCCAGCTCACCACTGGTCCATGAGCAGTTCTTC. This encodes CASSPLVHEQFF.

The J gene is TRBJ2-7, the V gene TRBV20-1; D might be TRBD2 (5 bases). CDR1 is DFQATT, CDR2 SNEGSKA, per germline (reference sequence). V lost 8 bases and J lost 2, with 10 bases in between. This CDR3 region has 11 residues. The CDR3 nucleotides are TGCAGTCCCACTAGGACCTACGAGCAGTACTTC. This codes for CSPTRTYEQYF.

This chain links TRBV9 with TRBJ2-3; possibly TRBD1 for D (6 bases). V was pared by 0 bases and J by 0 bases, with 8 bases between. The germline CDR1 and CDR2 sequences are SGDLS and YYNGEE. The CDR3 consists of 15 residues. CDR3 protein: CASSVEGVSTDTQYF. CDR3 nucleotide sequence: TGTGCCAGCAGCGTAGAGGGGGTTAGCACAGATACGCAGTATTTT.

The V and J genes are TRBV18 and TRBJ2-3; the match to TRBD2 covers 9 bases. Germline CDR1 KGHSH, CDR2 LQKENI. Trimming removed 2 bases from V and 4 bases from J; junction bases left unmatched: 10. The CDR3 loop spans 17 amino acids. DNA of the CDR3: TGTGCCAGCTCACCAGGCATGGCGGCGGGGGGGGCAGATACGCAGTATTTT. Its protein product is CASSPGMAAGGADTQYF. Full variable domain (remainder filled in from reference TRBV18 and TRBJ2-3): NAGVMQNPRHLVRRRGQEARLRCSPMKGHSHVYWYRQLPEEGLKFMVYLQKENIIDESGMPKERFSAEFPKEGPSILRIQQVVRGDSAAYFCASSPGMAAGGADTQYFGPGTRLTVL.

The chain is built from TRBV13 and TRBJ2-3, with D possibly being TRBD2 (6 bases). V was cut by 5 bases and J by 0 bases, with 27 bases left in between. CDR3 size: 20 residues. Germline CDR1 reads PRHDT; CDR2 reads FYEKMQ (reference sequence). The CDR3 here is CASSLPGRPPKPSSTDTQYF. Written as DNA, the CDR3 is TGTGCCAGCAGCCTCCCCGGGAGACCACCCAAACCATCTAGCACAGATACGCAGTATTTT.

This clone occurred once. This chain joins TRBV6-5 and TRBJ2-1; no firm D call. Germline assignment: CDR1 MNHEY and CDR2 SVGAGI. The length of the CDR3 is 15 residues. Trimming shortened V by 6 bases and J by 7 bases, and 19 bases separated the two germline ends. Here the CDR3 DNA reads TGTGCCAGCAGCCCTACCCTCAGGACCTTAAATGAGCAGTTCTTC. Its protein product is CASSPTLRTLNEQFF.

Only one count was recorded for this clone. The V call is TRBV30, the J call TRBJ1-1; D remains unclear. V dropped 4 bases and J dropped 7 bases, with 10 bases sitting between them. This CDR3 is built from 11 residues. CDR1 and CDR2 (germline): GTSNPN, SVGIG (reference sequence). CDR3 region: CAWTRAYEAFF. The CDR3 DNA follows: TGTGCCTGGACACGGGCGTATGAAGCTTTCTTT.

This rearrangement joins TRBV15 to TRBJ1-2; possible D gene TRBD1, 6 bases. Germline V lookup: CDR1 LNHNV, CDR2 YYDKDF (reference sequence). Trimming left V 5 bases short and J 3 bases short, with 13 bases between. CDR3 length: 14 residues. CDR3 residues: CATSQEGVDYGYTF. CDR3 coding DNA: TGTGCCACCAGCCAGGAGGGGGTAGACTATGGCTACACCTTC.

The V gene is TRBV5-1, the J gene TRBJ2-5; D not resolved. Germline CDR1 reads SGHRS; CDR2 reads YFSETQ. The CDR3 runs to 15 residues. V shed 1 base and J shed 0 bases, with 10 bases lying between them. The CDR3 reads CASSLSPTDQETQYF. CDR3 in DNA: TGCGCCAGCAGCTTGAGTCCAACTGACCAAGAGACCCAGTACTTC.

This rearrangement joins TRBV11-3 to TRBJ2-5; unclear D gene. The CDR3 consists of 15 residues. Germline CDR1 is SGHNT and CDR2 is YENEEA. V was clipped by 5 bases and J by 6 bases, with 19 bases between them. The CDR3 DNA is TGTGCCAGCAGCCTATTGACCCTAGGGATCCAGACCCAGTACTTC. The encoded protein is CASSLLTLGIQTQYF.